A single sample gave rise to the 3 T cell receptor beta chains below, sequenced in a study of control samples from healthy donors and cancer patients. Repertoires were generated with immunoSEQ multiplex PCR, while TCRdb's copy carries only in-frame clones and drops some. The sample lists fewer than 120,000 clones; around 89% were seen once. Sequencing was performed on PBMCs. These receptors all stem from a woman aged 55-69 years with lung cancer.

The chain couples TRBV10-3 to TRBJ1-1; the D gene is possibly TRBD1 (5 bases). Germline CDR1 is ENHRY and CDR2 is SYGVKD. The CDR3 covers 17 residues. The V end lost 3 bases, the J end lost 3 bases, and 20 bases lay between the germline ends. The CDR3 region has the DNA TGTGCCATCAGTGATGACAGTTTTTCCGGATGGGACACTGAAGCTTTCTTT. Encoded protein: CAISDDSFSGWDTEAFF.

This chain links TRBV6-6 with TRBJ1-2; D gene unclear. CDR3 length equals 15 residues. Trimming shortened V by 6 bases and J by 0 bases, and 14 bases separated the two germline ends. CDR1 is MNHNY and CDR2 is SVGAGI in the germline V gene (reference sequence). The CDR3 reads CASRSGSGANYGYTF. CDR3 nucleotides: TGTGCCAGCAGATCGGGGTCAGGAGCTAACTATGGCTACACCTTC.

The chain has TRBV27 and TRBJ2-1; no definite D call. This CDR3 is built from 14 residues. Trimming cost V 8 bases and J 8 bases, with 19 bases left between them. CDR1 is MNHEY, CDR2 SMNVEV, per germline (reference sequence). Here the CDR3 reads CASAGRSPFHEQFF. CDR3 coding DNA: TGTGCCAGCGCAGGCAGGAGCCCCTTCCATGAGCAGTTCTTC.